This T cell receptor (beta chain) was recovered during a study of cytomegalovirus exposure and HLA in healthy donors. In regard to this clone: An end of the junction does not agree with germline; a read error may underlie this.

Vbeta (60) and Jbeta (13) primers were used in the PCR. Sequencing was performed with immunoSEQ multiplex PCR; in TCRdb, only in-frame clones are kept and a portion is missing. The sample has just over 40,000 clones. The sample comprised PBMCs. The TCR originated in a man aged 25 to 40 in good health and CMV-seronegative.

CDR3 sequence: CAGRAGGGLSDTQYF. CDR3 in DNA: TGTGCCGGCAGAGCGGGAGGAGGTTTATCGGATACGCAGTATTTT. The chain uses TRBV6-1 and TRBJ2-3, with 9 bases matching TRBD2. The CDR3 has 15 residues. From germline, CDR1 is MNHNS and CDR2 SASEGT.